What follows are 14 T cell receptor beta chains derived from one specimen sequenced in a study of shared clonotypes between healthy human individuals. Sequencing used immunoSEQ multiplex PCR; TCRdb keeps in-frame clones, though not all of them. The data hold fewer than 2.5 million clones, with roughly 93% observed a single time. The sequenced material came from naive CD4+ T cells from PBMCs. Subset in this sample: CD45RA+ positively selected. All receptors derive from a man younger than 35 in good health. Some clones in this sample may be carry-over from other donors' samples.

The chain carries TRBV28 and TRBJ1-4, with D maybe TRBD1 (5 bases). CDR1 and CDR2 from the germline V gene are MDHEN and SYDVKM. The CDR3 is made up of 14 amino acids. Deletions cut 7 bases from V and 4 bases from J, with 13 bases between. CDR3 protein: CASKTGSINEKLFF. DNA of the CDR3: TGTGCCAGCAAAACAGGCAGCATTAATGAAAAACTGTTTTTT.

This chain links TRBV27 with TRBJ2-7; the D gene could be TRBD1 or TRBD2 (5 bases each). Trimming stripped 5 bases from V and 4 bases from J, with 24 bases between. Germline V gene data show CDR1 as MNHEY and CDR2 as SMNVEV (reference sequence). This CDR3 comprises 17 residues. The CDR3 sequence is CASSLHARGPPPYEQYF. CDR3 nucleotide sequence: TGTGCCAGCAGTCTACATGCGAGGGGACCTCCACCTTACGAGCAGTACTTC.

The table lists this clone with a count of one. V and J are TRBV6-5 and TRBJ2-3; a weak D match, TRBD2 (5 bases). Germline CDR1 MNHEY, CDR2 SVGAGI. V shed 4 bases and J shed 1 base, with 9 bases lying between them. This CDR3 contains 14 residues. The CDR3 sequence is CASSFEGGTDTQYF. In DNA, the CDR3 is TGTGCCAGCAGTTTTGAGGGTGGCACAGATACGCAGTATTTT.

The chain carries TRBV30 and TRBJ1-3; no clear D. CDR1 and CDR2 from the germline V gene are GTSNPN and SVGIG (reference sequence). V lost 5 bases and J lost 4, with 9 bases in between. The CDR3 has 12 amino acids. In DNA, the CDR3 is TGTGCCTGGGCGGTGCGCGGAAACACCATATATTTT. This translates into CAWAVRGNTIYF.

The CDR3 coding sequence is TGTGCCAGCAGGGGGGGCGCGGGGAATCAGCCCCAGCATTTT. Amino acid sequence: CASRGGAGNQPQHF. The genes are TRBV6-5 and TRBJ1-5; a weak D match, TRBD1 (6 bases). V lost 6 bases, J lost 4 bases, and 13 bases lay in between. This CDR3 has 14 amino acids. In germline, CDR1 is MNHEY, CDR2 SVGAGI.

In DNA form, the CDR3 reads TGTGCCAGCAGTGCCCGGGACAGCCATAGCAATCAGCCCCAGCATTTT. It encodes CASSARDSHSNQPQHF. The chain links TRBV2 to TRBJ1-5; 7 bases are shared with TRBD1. V shed 4 bases, J shed 0 bases, and the junction held 6 bases outside the gene matches. This CDR3 contains 16 residues. Germline V gives CDR1 SNHLY, CDR2 FYNNEI.

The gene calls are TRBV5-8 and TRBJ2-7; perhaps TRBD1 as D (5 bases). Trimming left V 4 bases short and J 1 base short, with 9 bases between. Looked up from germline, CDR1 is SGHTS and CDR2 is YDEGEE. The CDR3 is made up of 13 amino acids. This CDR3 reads CASSTRQSYEQYF. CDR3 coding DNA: TGTGCCAGCAGCACCCGACAGTCCTACGAGCAGTACTTC.

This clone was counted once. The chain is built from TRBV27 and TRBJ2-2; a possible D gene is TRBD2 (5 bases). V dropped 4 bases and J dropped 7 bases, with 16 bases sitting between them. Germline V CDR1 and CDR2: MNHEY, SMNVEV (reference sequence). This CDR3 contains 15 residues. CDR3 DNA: TGTGCCAGCAGTTCGATTCGGACTTTGGGCGGGGAGCTGTTTTTT. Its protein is CASSSIRTLGGELFF.

The CDR3 is CASGARGRDEQYF. The CDR3 DNA is TGTGCCAGCGGGGCTAGAGGACGGGACGAGCAGTACTTC. The rearrangement joins TRBV6-1 to TRBJ2-7, with D possibly matching TRBD1 (5 bases). V lost 8 bases to trimming and J lost 5 bases, with 16 bases between them. Germline-derived CDR1 and CDR2 are MNHNS and SASEGT. CDR3 size: 13 residues.

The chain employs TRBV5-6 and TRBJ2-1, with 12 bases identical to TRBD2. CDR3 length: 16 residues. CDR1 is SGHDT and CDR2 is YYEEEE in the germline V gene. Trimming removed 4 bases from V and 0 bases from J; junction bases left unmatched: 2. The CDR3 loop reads CASSGGLAGSYNEQFF. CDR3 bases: TGTGCCAGCAGCGGGGGACTAGCGGGCTCCTACAATGAGCAGTTCTTC. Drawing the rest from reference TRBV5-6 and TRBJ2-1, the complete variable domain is DAGVTQSPTHLIKTRGQQVTLRCSPKSGHDTVSWYQQALGQGPQFIFQYYEEEERQRGNFPDRFSGHQFPNYSSELNVNALLLGDSALYLCASSGGLAGSYNEQFFGPGTRLTVL.

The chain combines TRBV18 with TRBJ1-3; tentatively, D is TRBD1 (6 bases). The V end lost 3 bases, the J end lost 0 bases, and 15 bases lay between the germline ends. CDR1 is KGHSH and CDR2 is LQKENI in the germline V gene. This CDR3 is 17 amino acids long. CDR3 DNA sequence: TGTGCCAGCTCACCTGCAGGGGTCTCTAGCTCTGGAAACACCATATATTTT. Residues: CASSPAGVSSSGNTIYF.

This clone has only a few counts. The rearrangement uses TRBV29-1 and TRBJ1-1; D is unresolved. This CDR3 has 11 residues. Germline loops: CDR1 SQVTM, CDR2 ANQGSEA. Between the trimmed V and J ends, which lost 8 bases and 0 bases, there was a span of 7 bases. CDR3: CSMYLNTEAFF. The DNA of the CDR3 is TGCAGCATGTACCTGAACACTGAAGCTTTCTTT.

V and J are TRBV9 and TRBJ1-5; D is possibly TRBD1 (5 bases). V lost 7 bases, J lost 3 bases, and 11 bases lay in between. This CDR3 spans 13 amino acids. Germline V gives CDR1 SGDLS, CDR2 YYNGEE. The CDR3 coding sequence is TGTGCCAGCGGGGGGGAGGCCAATCAGCCCCAGCATTTT. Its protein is CASGGEANQPQHF.

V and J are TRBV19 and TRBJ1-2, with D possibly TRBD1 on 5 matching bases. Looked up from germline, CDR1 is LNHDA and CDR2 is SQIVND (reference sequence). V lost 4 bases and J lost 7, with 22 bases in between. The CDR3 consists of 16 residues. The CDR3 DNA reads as TGTGCCAGTAGTAAGGGGCCAGGGATCTTAAACGGTGGCTACACCTTC. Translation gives CASSKGPGILNGGYTF.